The subject of this entry is one TCR beta chain. This record comes from a study of blood T cell repertoires in COVID-19. Study background: Specimens from acute and convalescent COVID-19 originated in the United States, Italy and Spain. PBMCs, B-cell-depleted T cells, or T cells were the source of the cDNA or gDNA that made up the material.

The germline V gene encodes CDR1 SGHNT and CDR2 YYREEE (reference sequence). The J segment lost 5 bases and the V segment lost 0 bases, leaving 2 bases of the junction unmatched. The CDR3 loop spans 15 amino acids. The table came from immunoSEQ multiplex PCR; TCRdb's copy has only in-frame clones and leaves some out. The repertoire includes around 130,000 clones, roughly 86% of them detected once, and less than 6.5% sits in the top ten. The source of this sequence is a human donor in a cohort sampled during active COVID-19. The material sequenced was peripheral blood. This sequence joins TRBV5-4 and TRBJ1-4; 9 bases line up with TRBD1. The CDR3 sequence is CASSLAGTGNEKLFF. Written as DNA, the CDR3 is TGTGCCAGCAGCTTGGCTGGGACAGGGAATGAAAAACTGTTTTTT.